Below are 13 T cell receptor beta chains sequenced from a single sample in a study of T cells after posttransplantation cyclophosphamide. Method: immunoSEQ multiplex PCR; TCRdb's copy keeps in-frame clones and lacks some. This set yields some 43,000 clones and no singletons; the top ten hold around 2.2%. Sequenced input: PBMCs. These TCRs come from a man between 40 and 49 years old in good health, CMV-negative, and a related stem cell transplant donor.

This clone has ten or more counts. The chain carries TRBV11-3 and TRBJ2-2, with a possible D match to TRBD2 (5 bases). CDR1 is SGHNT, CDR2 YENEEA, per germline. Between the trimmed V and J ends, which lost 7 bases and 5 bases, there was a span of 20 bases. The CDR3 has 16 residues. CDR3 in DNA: TGTGCCAGCACCCCCGGAAGAGGGAAGGAGACCGGGGAGCTGTTTTTT. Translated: CASTPGRGKETGELFF.

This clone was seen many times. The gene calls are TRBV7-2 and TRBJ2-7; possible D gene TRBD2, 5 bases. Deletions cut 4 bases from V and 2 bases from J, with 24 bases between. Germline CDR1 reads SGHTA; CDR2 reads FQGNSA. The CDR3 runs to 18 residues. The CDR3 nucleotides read TGTGCCAGCAGCTCTCTCCTTATAGCGAGGAGAAGTCCCTACGAGCAGTACTTC. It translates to CASSSLLIARRSPYEQYF.

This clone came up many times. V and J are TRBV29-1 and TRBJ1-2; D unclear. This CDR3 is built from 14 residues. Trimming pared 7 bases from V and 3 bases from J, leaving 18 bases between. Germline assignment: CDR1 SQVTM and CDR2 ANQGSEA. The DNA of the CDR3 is TGCAGCGCACTTACAGAGGGTAGCGACTATGGCTACACCTTC. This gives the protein CSALTEGSDYGYTF.

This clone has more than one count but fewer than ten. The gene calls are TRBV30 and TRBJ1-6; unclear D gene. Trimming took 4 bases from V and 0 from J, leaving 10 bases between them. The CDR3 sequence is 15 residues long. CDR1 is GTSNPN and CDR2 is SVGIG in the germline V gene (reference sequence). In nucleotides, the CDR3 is TGTGCCTGGATGGTGGGGAGCTCCTATAATTCACCCCTCCACTTT. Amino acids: CAWMVGSSYNSPLHF. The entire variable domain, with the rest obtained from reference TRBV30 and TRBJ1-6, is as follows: SQTIHQWPATLVQPVGSPLSLECTVEGTSNPNLYWYRQAAGRGLQLLFYSVGIGQISSEVPQNLSASRPQDRQFILSSKKLLLSDSGFYLCAWMVGSSYNSPLHFGNGTRLTVT.

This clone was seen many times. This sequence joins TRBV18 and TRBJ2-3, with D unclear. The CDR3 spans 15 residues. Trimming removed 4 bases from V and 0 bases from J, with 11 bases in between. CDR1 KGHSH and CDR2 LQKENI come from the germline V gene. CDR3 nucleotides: TGTGCCAGCTCACTATTCGAGTCTAGCACAGATACGCAGTATTTT. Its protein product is CASSLFESSTDTQYF. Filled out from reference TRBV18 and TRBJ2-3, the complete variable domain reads NAGVMQNPRHLVRRRGQEARLRCSPMKGHSHVYWYRQLPEEGLKFMVYLQKENIIDESGMPKERFSAEFPKEGPSILRIQQVVRGDSAAYFCASSLFESSTDTQYFGPGTRLTVL.

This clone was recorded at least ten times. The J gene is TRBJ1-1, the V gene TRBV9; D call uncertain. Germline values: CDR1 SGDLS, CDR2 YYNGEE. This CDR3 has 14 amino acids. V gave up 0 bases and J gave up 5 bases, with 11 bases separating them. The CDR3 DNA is TGTGCCAGCAGCGTAGAAGGGAGTCGGACTGAAGCTTTCTTT. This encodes CASSVEGSRTEAFF.

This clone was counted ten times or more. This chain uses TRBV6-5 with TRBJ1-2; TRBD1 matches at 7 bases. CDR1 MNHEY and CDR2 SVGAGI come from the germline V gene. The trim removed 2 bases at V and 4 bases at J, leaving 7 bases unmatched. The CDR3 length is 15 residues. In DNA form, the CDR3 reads TGTGCCAGCAGTTACAGTGTACAGGGGATCTATGGCTACACCTTC. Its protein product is CASSYSVQGIYGYTF.

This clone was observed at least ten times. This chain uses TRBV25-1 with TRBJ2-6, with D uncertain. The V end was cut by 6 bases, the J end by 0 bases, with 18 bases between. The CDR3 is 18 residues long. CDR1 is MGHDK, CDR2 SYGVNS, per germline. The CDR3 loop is CASSPEELPFSGANVLTF. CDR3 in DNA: TGTGCCAGCAGCCCCGAAGAACTCCCCTTCTCTGGGGCCAACGTCCTGACTTTC.

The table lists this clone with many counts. CDR3 in amino acids: CASSPTNRGLGPETQYF. The CDR3, as DNA: TGTGCCAGCAGCCCCACTAACAGGGGGCTAGGACCAGAGACCCAGTACTTC. The J gene is TRBJ2-5, the V gene TRBV11-3; 9 bases fit TRBD1. This CDR3 is built from 17 residues. V lost 5 bases to trimming and J lost 4 bases; unmatched junction nucleotides: 14. CDR1 and CDR2 (germline): SGHNT, YENEEA.

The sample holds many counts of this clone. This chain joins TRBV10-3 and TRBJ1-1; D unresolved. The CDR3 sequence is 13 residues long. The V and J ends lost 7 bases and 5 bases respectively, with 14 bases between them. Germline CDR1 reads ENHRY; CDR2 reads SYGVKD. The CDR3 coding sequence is TGTGCCATCAAATCGGGATCGGGTACTGAAGCTTTCTTT. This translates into CAIKSGSGTEAFF.

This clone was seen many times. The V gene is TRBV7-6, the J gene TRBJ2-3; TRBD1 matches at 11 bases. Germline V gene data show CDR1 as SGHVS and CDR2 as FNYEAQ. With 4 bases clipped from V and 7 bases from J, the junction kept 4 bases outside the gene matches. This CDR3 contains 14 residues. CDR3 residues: CASSSGQGGNTQYF. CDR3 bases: TGTGCCAGCAGCTCGGGACAGGGGGGGAATACGCAGTATTTT.

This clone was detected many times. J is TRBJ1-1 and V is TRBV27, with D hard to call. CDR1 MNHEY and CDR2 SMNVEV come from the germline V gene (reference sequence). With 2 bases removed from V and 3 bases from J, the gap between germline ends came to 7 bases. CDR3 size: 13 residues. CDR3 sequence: CASSLGTDTEAFF. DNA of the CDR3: TGTGCCAGCAGTTTAGGCACCGACACTGAAGCTTTCTTT.

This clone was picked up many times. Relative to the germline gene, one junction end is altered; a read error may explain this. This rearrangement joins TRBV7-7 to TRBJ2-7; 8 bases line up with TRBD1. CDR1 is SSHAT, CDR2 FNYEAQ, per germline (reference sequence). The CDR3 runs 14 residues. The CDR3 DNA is TGTGCTAGCAGCTTAGCGACAGGGGCCTACGAGCAGTACTTC. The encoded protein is CASSLATGAYEQYF.